This T cell receptor beta chain was recorded in a study of human T cells and chemical hapten exposure. On the study more broadly: All through the approximately 26-week study, the scalp of each patient received diphenylcyclopropenone doses weekly. Study-level findings and limits: In comparison with controls, expanded TCRs gave rise to a significantly larger number of large CDR3 similarity clusters.

Time point specified: patch test 1, 2 weeks after DPC sensitization. Noted treatment: therapeutic diphenylcyclopropenone sensitization with weekly scalp DPC. Participating donors were patients with alopecia, aged 18 to 70 years, considered appropriate candidates for DPC. TCRdb reprocessed the RACE reads via MiXCR and lists one record per CDR3 protein. The sample consists of fewer than 500,000 distinct CDR3 sequences, approximately 5% of them appearing once. This clonotype was observed many times. Antigen unknown. CDR1 SGHKS and CDR2 YYEKEE come from the germline V gene (reference sequence). The V gene end was trimmed by 9 bases and the J gene end by 9 bases; junction bases not matched to a gene: 12. The CDR3 covers 14 residues.

The chain combines TRBV5-5 with TRBJ2-1; TRBD2 agrees at 10 bases. This sequence originates from a woman in her forties or fifties with alopecia areata. Some clones in this sample may be carry-over from other donors' samples. The sequenced sample was whole blood, obtained in connection with sensitization to the hapten diphenylcyclopropenone (DPC). The CDR3 coding sequence is TGTGCCACGGGCCTAGCGGGAGCTCGGACTGAGCAGTTCTTC. Its protein product is CATGLAGARTEQFF.